These 19 T cell receptor beta chains were sequenced from one sample in a study of T-cell reconstitution after alpha-beta-depleted transplantation in children. During its preparation, the TCRbeta library received unique molecular identifiers. TCRdb re-called the PCR reads through MiXCR, storing one row per CDR3 protein. Of fewer than 750,000 distinct CDR3 sequences in the sample, 23% were seen once. Sequences were derived from PBMCs, mostly from graft donor cells, sampled 360 days after TCRalphabeta/CD19-depleted stem cell transplant. All receptors derive from a boy in the first two years of life who had a stem cell transplant for acute myeloid leukemia, so the T cells may come from the graft donor.

This clonotype turned up a few times. This rearrangement joins TRBV5-4 to TRBJ2-1, with D possibly called TRBD1 or TRBD2 (5 bases each). This CDR3 has 15 amino acids. CDR1 is SGHNT, CDR2 YYREEE, per germline (reference sequence). Trimming left V 2 bases short and J 4 bases short, with 13 bases between. As DNA, the CDR3 is TGTGCCAGCAGCTTTAGGGGTGGACTTTACAATGAGCAGTTCTTC. It translates to CASSFRGGLYNEQFF. Filled out from reference TRBV5-4 and TRBJ2-1, the complete variable domain reads ETGVTQSPTHLIKTRGQQVTLRCSSQSGHNTVSWYQQALGQGPQFIFQYYREEENGRGNFPPRFSGLQFPNYSSELNVNALELDDSALYLCASSFRGGLYNEQFFGPGTRLTVL.

This clonotype came up a few times. The rearrangement uses TRBV5-1 and TRBJ2-5, with D unresolved. Trimming shortened V by 5 bases and J by 2 bases, and 10 bases separated the two germline ends. The CDR3 consists of 13 residues. Germline V lookup: CDR1 SGHRS, CDR2 YFSETQ. CDR3 nucleotides: TGCGCCAGCAGGGACCACCTTCAAGAGACCCAGTACTTC. It yields the protein CASRDHLQETQYF.

The J gene is TRBJ2-7, the V gene TRBV20-1; tentative D call: TRBD2 (7 bases). With 0 bases removed from V and 2 bases from J, the gap between germline ends came to 11 bases. This CDR3 is built from 14 residues. Germline loops: CDR1 DFQATT, CDR2 SNEGSKA (reference sequence). The CDR3 sequence: CSARDGGATYEQYV. As DNA, the CDR3 is TGCAGTGCTAGAGATGGGGGGGCCACCTACGAGCAGTACGTC.

In this sample, this clonotype turned up a few times. The V and J genes are TRBV7-2 and TRBJ2-4; possible D gene TRBD1, 6 bases. The CDR3 runs 14 residues. Germline V gene sequence: CDR1 SGHTA, CDR2 FQGNSA. The V end lost 0 bases, the J end lost 8 bases, and 11 bases lay between the germline ends. CDR3 in amino acids: CASSLAVGADIQYF. In nucleotides, the CDR3 is TGTGCCAGCAGCTTAGCAGTGGGGGCGGACATTCAGTACTTC.

The sample holds one count of this clonotype. A much larger clone lies a single base off, so this may be a read error. This rearrangement joins TRBV20-1 to TRBJ1-2; 8 nucleotides line up with TRBD1. CDR3 size: 15 residues. CDR1 is DFQATT and CDR2 is SNEGSKA in the germline V gene (reference sequence). The CDR3 loop reads CCVHDRGESNYGYTF. In DNA, the CDR3 is TGCTGTGTCCATGACAGGGGAGAATCTAACTATGGCTACACCTTC.

Many counts were recorded for this clonotype. The chain couples TRBV14 to TRBJ2-5; no clear D gene. Germline V gives CDR1 SGHDN, CDR2 FVKESK. V lost 0 bases, J lost 4 bases, and 9 bases lay in between. The CDR3 contains 14 residues. CDR3 nucleotides: TGTGCCAGCAGCCAAGAACTGGGGTCAGAGACCCAGTACTTC. It encodes CASSQELGSETQYF.

V is TRBV18 and J is TRBJ2-7; D may match TRBD1 or TRBD2 (5 bases each). V gave up 0 bases and J gave up 5 bases, with 8 bases separating them. In germline, CDR1 is KGHSH, CDR2 LQKENI. The CDR3 covers 13 residues. CDR3 region: CASSPPGGDEQYV. The DNA for the CDR3 is TGTGCCAGCTCACCACCTGGGGGAGACGAGCAGTACGTC.

At least ten counts were recorded for this clonotype. This sequence joins TRBV12-3 or TRBV12-4 and TRBJ2-1; no clear D. V was shortened by 4 bases and J by 4 bases, with 11 bases between the two germline ends. The CDR3 runs to 14 residues. The CDR3 DNA follows: TGTGCCAGCAGTTCCCTAGGTCAGTACAATGAGCAGTTCTTC. Its protein product is CASSSLGQYNEQFF.

This clonotype was seen more than once but under ten times. This sequence joins TRBV20-1 and TRBJ2-7; 7 bases line up with TRBD1. This CDR3 region has 15 residues. V shed 3 bases and J 2 bases; nucleotides not matched to a gene: 10. In germline, CDR1 is DFQATT, CDR2 SNEGSKA (reference sequence). CDR3 sequence: CSARSPPGQTYEQYV. CDR3 DNA: TGCAGTGCTAGGTCCCCTCCGGGACAGACCTACGAGCAGTACGTC.

CDR3: CASSPLKGDTQYF. As DNA, the CDR3 is TGTGCCAGCTCACCCCTGAAAGGAGATACGCAGTATTTT. The V and J genes are TRBV18 and TRBJ2-3; no clear D. The CDR3 covers 13 residues. V dropped 3 bases and J dropped 5 bases, with 9 bases sitting between them. Germline V gene sequence: CDR1 KGHSH, CDR2 LQKENI.

This chain's CDR3 is CASSLVQGSDTQYF. Here the CDR3 DNA reads TGTGCCAGCAGTTTAGTACAAGGGTCCGATACGCAGTATTTT. The V call is TRBV27, the J call TRBJ2-3; D is unclear. The CDR3 spans 14 residues. V lost 2 bases and J 6 bases, leaving 12 bases between the germline ends. CDR1 and CDR2 from the germline V gene are MNHEY and SMNVEV (reference sequence).

The rearrangement links TRBV5-1 to TRBJ2-2; the match to TRBD2 covers 7 bases. Germline values: CDR1 SGHRS, CDR2 YFSETQ. This CDR3 has 17 residues. Unmatched junction bases numbered 13, after V lost 3 bases and J lost 5 bases. The CDR3, as DNA: TGCGCCAGCAGCTCGCTGTCGGGAGGAGGAGGGACCGGGGAGCTGTTTTTT. Its protein is CASSSLSGGGGTGELFF. The whole variable domain, filled in from reference TRBV5-1 and TRBJ2-2, reads KAGVTQTPRYLIKTRGQQVTLSCSPISGHRSVSWYQQTPGQGLQFLFEYFSETQRNKGNFPGRFSGRQFSNSRSEMNVSTLELGDSALYLCASSSLSGGGGTGELFFGEGSRLTVL.

The rearrangement joins TRBV12-3 or TRBV12-4 to TRBJ2-3; D is undetermined. Trimming pared 1 base from V and 0 bases from J, leaving 11 bases between. The CDR3 is made up of 16 amino acids. The CDR3 region has the DNA TGTGCCAGCAGTTTAGATTTCTACACTAGCACAGATACGCAGTATTTT. Its translation: CASSLDFYTSTDTQYF.

The chain combines TRBV20-1 with TRBJ2-3, with D possibly being TRBD2 (5 bases). Per the germline V gene, CDR1 is DFQATT and CDR2 is SNEGSKA (reference sequence). Trimming took 5 bases from V and 0 from J, leaving 12 bases between them. The CDR3 is made up of 14 amino acids. CDR3 protein: CSAHTRTSTDTQYF. Here the CDR3 DNA reads TGCAGTGCTCACACTAGGACTAGCACAGATACGCAGTATTTT.

The chain employs TRBV21-1 and TRBJ2-7. TRBV21-1 constitutes a pseudogene. CDR3 size: 15 residues. The CDR3 DNA follows: TGTGCCAGCAGCAAAAGTACCCGTTTGGATTATGAGCAGTACGTC. Encoded protein: CASSKSTRLDYEQYV.

This clonotype appeared a few times. The V and J genes are TRBV29-1 and TRBJ2-3; 8 bases match TRBD2. J lost 0 bases, V lost 7 bases, and 9 bases had no gene match. Germline CDR1 reads SQVTM; CDR2 reads ANQGSEA. This CDR3 has 15 residues. CDR3 protein: CSAARGGYSTDTQYF. In DNA, the CDR3 is TGCAGCGCGGCACGGGGGGGCTATAGCACAGATACGCAGTATTTT.

V usage is TRBV11-2 and J usage is TRBJ2-1; perhaps D is TRBD1 or TRBD2 (6 bases each). The CDR3 contains 16 residues. Looked up from germline, CDR1 is SGHAT and CDR2 is FQNNGV. Between the trimmed V and J ends, which lost 0 bases and 4 bases, there was a span of 13 bases. This CDR3 reads CASSLDRGPSYNEQFF. CDR3 DNA sequence: TGTGCCAGCAGCTTAGATCGGGGGCCAAGTTACAATGAGCAGTTCTTC.

The chain carries TRBV7-9 and TRBJ2-1; 10 bases map to TRBD2. Germline V gene sequence: CDR1 SEHNR, CDR2 FQNEAQ (reference sequence). This CDR3 is 15 amino acids long. The V gene end was trimmed by 5 bases and the J gene end by 4 bases; junction bases not matched to a gene: 5. The CDR3 DNA is TGTGCCAGCAGCGATACTAGCGGGGAGTACAATGAGCAGTTCTTC. Its translation is CASSDTSGEYNEQFF.

The chain links TRBV27 to TRBJ2-1, with 13 nucleotides matching TRBD2. Per the germline V gene, CDR1 is MNHEY and CDR2 is SMNVEV (reference sequence). The V segment lost 3 bases and the J segment 0 bases; nucleotides outside the gene matches: 2. This CDR3 has 17 residues. The CDR3 loop is CASSFGLAGDSYNEQFF. The DNA for the CDR3 is TGTGCCAGCAGTTTCGGACTAGCGGGGGACTCCTACAATGAGCAGTTCTTC.